What follows are 23 T cell receptor beta chains derived from one specimen sequenced in a study of breast tumors, draining lymph nodes, adjacent tissues. The lymph nodes were axillary draining lymph nodes from breast cancer patients. MiXCR was run by TCRdb on the multiplex PCR reads, yielding one entry per CDR3 protein. The repertoire holds around 230,000 distinct CDR3 sequences, with under 40% as singletons. Source material: axillary lymph node tissue. These receptors originate from a female donor with breast cancer. Some clones in this sample may be carry-over from other donors' samples.

The V call is TRBV25-1, the J call TRBJ1-6; 10 bases map to TRBD1. The V gene's germline CDR1 is MGHDK and CDR2 SYGVNS. CDR3 length equals 15 residues. V was pared by 6 bases and J by 8 bases, with 7 bases of the junction left unmatched. This CDR3 reads CASSLGTGVDSPLHF. The CDR3 DNA sequence: TGTGCCAGCAGCTTGGGGACAGGGGTGGATTCACCCCTCCACTTT.

The chain couples TRBV20-1 to TRBJ1-1, with 8 bases aligning to TRBD1. V lost 0 bases to trimming and J lost 3 bases; unmatched junction nucleotides: 3. The CDR3 runs to 14 residues. Per the germline V gene, CDR1 is DFQATT and CDR2 is SNEGSKA (reference sequence). CDR3 sequence: CSAREDRVYTEAFF. In nucleotides, the CDR3 is TGCAGTGCTAGAGAGGACAGGGTATACACTGAAGCTTTCTTT.

This chain connects TRBV27 to TRBJ1-4; TRBD1 agrees at 8 bases. Germline CDR1 is MNHEY and CDR2 is SMNVEV (reference sequence). The CDR3 contains 13 residues. Losses at the gene ends were 6 bases for V and 13 bases for J; bases not matched to a gene: 10. The CDR3 sequence: CASSGTGPRGLFF. Written as DNA, the CDR3 is TGTGCCAGCAGCGGGACAGGCCCCCGGGGACTGTTTTTT.

The chain recombines TRBV5-1 with TRBJ2-3; TRBD1 aligns across 11 bases. The CDR3 runs to 17 residues. CDR1 is SGHRS and CDR2 is YFSETQ in the germline V gene. After removal of 4 bases from V and 5 bases from J, the junction contained 12 bases not matched to a gene. DNA for the CDR3: TGCGCCAGCAGCCTGGTTGGACAGGGGGCAAGTCAAGATACGCAGTATTTT. Its translation: CASSLVGQGASQDTQYF.

This clonotype was seen ten or more times. CDR3 nucleotides: TGTGCCAGCAGCCCCAGGAGGGAGTCTGGGGCCAACGTCCTGACTTTC. Translating it yields CASSPRRESGANVLTF. The chain links TRBV9 to TRBJ2-6; D perhaps matches TRBD2 (6 bases). Trimming stripped 4 bases from V and 1 base from J, with 12 bases between. The CDR3 consists of 16 residues. CDR1 is SGDLS and CDR2 is YYNGEE in the germline V gene.

This chain links TRBV7-2 with TRBJ2-7, with 9 bases that match TRBD1. V was clipped by 10 bases and J by 6 bases; unmatched bases: 10. The CDR3 loop spans 13 amino acids. Germline V gives CDR1 SGHTA, CDR2 FQGNSA. CDR3 in DNA: TGTGCCACCCACCCCGGGACAGGGCGCGAGCAGTACTTC. Translated: CATHPGTGREQYF.

This clonotype was counted a single time. The chain is built from TRBV27 and TRBJ2-2; tentative D call: TRBD1 (6 bases). The CDR3 is 17 residues long. Germline CDR1 and CDR2: MNHEY and SMNVEV (reference sequence). V gave up 5 bases and J gave up 2 bases, with 18 bases separating them. The CDR3 bases are TGTGCCAGCAGTCGATCACGCTGGACAGCTAACACCGGGGAGCTGTTTTTT. As protein: CASSRSRWTANTGELFF.

This clonotype was seen at least ten times. This sequence joins TRBV9 and TRBJ2-2; no definite D call. From germline, CDR1 is SGDLS and CDR2 YYNGEE. The CDR3 length is 15 residues. Trimming removed 0 bases from V and 4 bases from J, with 10 bases in between. The CDR3 loop is CASSVGVPGTGELFF. DNA of the CDR3: TGTGCCAGCAGCGTAGGGGTTCCCGGCACCGGGGAGCTGTTTTTT.

The chain couples TRBV5-1 to TRBJ2-2; no firm D call. The V gene lost 4 bases and the J gene lost 7 bases, with 11 bases spanning the gap. The CDR3 contains 13 residues. Germline CDR1 SGHRS, CDR2 YFSETQ. CDR3 amino acids: CASSPPSDGELFF. The CDR3 DNA reads as TGCGCCAGCAGCCCCCCTTCTGACGGGGAGCTGTTTTTT. The whole variable domain, filled in from reference TRBV5-1 and TRBJ2-2, reads KAGVTQTPRYLIKTRGQQVTLSCSPISGHRSVSWYQQTPGQGLQFLFEYFSETQRNKGNFPGRFSGRQFSNSRSEMNVSTLELGDSALYLCASSPPSDGELFFGEGSRLTVL.

This clonotype turned up a few times. V gene TRBV6-5 combines with J gene TRBJ1-4; 8 nucleotides align to TRBD1. The V and J ends lost 6 bases and 0 bases, in that order; junction bases with no gene match: 6. Looked up from germline, CDR1 is MNHEY and CDR2 is SVGAGI. The CDR3 is 16 residues long. This CDR3 reads CASSTTGGSTNEKLFF. CDR3 in DNA: TGTGCCAGCAGCACCACAGGGGGATCAACTAATGAAAAACTGTTTTTT.

This clonotype was seen many times. The chain couples TRBV18 to TRBJ2-7; possibly TRBD2 for D (6 bases). The germline V and J ends were trimmed by 8 bases and 2 bases, with 13 bases remaining between them. The CDR3 has 13 residues. From germline, CDR1 is KGHSH and CDR2 LQKENI. CDR3 sequence (DNA): TGTGCCAGCAGCCCCCCGGGGGCCTACGAGCAGTACTTC. It codes for CASSPPGAYEQYF.

This clonotype was recorded a few times. V gene TRBV6-2 or TRBV6-3 combines with J gene TRBJ1-2, with D perhaps matching TRBD1 (6 bases). Germline V gene lookup returns CDR1 MNHEY and CDR2 SVGEGT. This CDR3 has 15 amino acids. The V end lost 3 bases, the J end lost 2 bases, and 13 bases lay between the germline ends. For the CDR3, the DNA is TGTGCCAGCAGTTATCGGGCAGGGGCCAACTATGGCTACACCTTC. Amino acid sequence: CASSYRAGANYGYTF.

This clonotype showed up many times. The J gene is TRBJ2-1, the V gene TRBV4-1, with TRBD2 matching over 11 bases. Unmatched junction bases numbered 7, after V lost 4 bases and J lost 5 bases. The CDR3 runs to 16 residues. The germline V gene has CDR1 MGHRA and CDR2 YSYEKL. The DNA for the CDR3 is TGCGCCAGCAGCCGCTTCCTAGCGGGGGGTCACAATGAGCAGTTCTTC. Its translation: CASSRFLAGGHNEQFF.

This clonotype came up many times. V and J are TRBV12-3 or TRBV12-4 and TRBJ2-3, with 11 bases fitting TRBD2. J lost 9 bases, V lost 7 bases, and 12 bases had no gene match. The CDR3 runs 15 residues. The CDR3: CASNSPGLADLTQYF. Here the CDR3 DNA reads TGTGCCAGCAACTCTCCGGGACTAGCGGATTTAACGCAGTATTTT.

This sequence joins TRBV7-3 and TRBJ2-2; D not resolved. The CDR3 extends over 13 amino acids. V was clipped by 5 bases and J by 6 bases, with 10 bases between them. Germline V gene sequence: CDR1 SGHTA, CDR2 FQGTGA. The CDR3 nucleotides read TGTGCCAGCAGCCCAGGACGGGCCGGGGAGCTGTTTTTT. This encodes CASSPGRAGELFF.

The chain recombines TRBV7-3 with TRBJ2-3; 13 bases are shared with TRBD2. Germline values: CDR1 SGHTA, CDR2 FQGTGA. This CDR3 is 17 amino acids long. The J segment lost 5 bases and the V segment lost 5 bases, leaving 10 bases of the junction unmatched. CDR3 DNA sequence: TGTGCCAGCAGCCCCTACGGGACTAGCGGGGTTGTAGATACGCAGTATTTT. Translated: CASSPYGTSGVVDTQYF.

The chain employs TRBV7-9 and TRBJ2-1; TRBD1 agrees at 7 bases. V shed 6 bases, J shed 3 bases, and the junction held 20 bases outside the gene matches. Germline-derived CDR1 and CDR2 are SEHNR and FQNEAQ (reference sequence). The CDR3 consists of 19 residues. The chain's CDR3 is CASRDPGSRDRASYNEQFF. CDR3 DNA sequence: TGTGCCAGCAGGGATCCCGGTAGCAGGGACAGAGCCAGCTACAATGAGCAGTTCTTC.

This clonotype was observed at least ten times. The chain links TRBV4-1 to TRBJ1-4; 7 bases align to TRBD1. The CDR3 covers 15 residues. Unmatched junction bases numbered 8, after V lost 5 bases and J lost 5 bases. Germline loops: CDR1 MGHRA, CDR2 YSYEKL. CDR3 DNA sequence: TGCGCCAGCAGCTCCGCCGGGACAGTGAATGAAAAACTGTTTTTT. Residues: CASSSAGTVNEKLFF.

This clonotype was counted many times. The chain recombines TRBV7-6 with TRBJ1-5; D uncertain. CDR3 size: 14 residues. V gave up 2 bases and J gave up 3 bases, with 8 bases separating them. The V gene's germline CDR1 is SGHVS and CDR2 FNYEAQ. The CDR3 DNA reads TGTGCCAGCAGCTTAAAGGGTTTCAATCAGCCCCAGCATTTT. Translation: CASSLKGFNQPQHF.

This clonotype was found many times. The J gene is TRBJ1-5, the V gene TRBV20-1; 9 positions agree with TRBD1. This CDR3 is built from 15 residues. CDR1 DFQATT and CDR2 SNEGSKA come from the germline V gene (reference sequence). The V and J ends lost 6 bases and 6 bases, in that order; junction bases with no gene match: 12. CDR3 region: CSARPRTGEAQPQHF. In DNA form, the CDR3 reads TGCAGTGCCAGACCCCGGACAGGGGAAGCTCAGCCCCAGCATTTT.

Concerning this clonotype itself: This may arise from a read error, as a much more abundant clone is one base away. This chain uses TRBV20-1 with TRBJ2-1, with 14 bases lining up with TRBD2. The CDR3 loop spans 14 amino acids. CDR1 is DFQATT, CDR2 SNEGSKA, per germline (reference sequence). V lost 8 bases and J lost 9; bases outside the gene matches: 9. The CDR3: CSTRTSGRRTEQFF. The DNA for the CDR3 is TGCAGTACCCGGACTAGCGGGAGGCGGACTGAGCAGTTCTTC.

This clonotype has a count of ten or more. The J gene is TRBJ2-5, the V gene TRBV24-1; 8 nucleotides match TRBD2. V trimming: 5 bases; J trimming: 2 bases; junction bases outside the gene matches: 9. The germline V gene has CDR1 KGHDR and CDR2 SFDVKD. The CDR3 runs 16 residues. The CDR3, as DNA: TGTGCCACCAGTGGTCTCATTGCGGGAGGACAAGAGACCCAGTACTTC. Its translation: CATSGLIAGGQETQYF.

This clonotype was seen repeatedly, ten times or more. The chain has TRBV19 and TRBJ1-2, with D unclear. CDR1 is LNHDA, CDR2 SQIVND, per germline (reference sequence). The CDR3 contains 15 residues. V dropped 4 bases and J dropped 5 bases, with 17 bases sitting between them. CDR3 sequence (DNA): TGTGCCAGTAGTAGGGCCCCGAAACATGGTTATGGCTACACCTTC. Translation gives CASSRAPKHGYGYTF.